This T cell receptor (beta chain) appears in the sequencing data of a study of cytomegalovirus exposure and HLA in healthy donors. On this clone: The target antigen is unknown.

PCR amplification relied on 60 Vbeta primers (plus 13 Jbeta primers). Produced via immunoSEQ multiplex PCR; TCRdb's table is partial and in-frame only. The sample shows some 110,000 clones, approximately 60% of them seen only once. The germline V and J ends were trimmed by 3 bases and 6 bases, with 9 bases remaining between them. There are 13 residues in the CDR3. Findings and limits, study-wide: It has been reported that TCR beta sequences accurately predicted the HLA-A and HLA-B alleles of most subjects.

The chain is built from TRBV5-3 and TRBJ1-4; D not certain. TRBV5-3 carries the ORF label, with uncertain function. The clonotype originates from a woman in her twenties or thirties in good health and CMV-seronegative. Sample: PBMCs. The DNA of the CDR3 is TGTGCCAGAAGCTGGCGGGGTGATGAAAAACTGTTTTTT. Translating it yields CARSWRGDEKLFF.